This T cell receptor (beta chain) stems from a study of blood T cell repertoires in COVID-19. Study summary: The United States, Italy and Spain were the sources of the acute and convalescent COVID-19 samples. PBMCs, B-cell-depleted T cells, or T cells were the source of the cDNA or gDNA that made up the material.

In the case of this clone: At one of its ends the junction is not consistent with the germline gene, which may arise from a read error.

The CDR3 loop spans 13 amino acids. Looked up from germline, CDR1 is SGHVS and CDR2 is FNYEAQ. In the original workflow: It was from reference gene primer amplification that nucleated cell counts were estimated. Profiling relied on immunoSEQ multiplex PCR, and the TCRdb table lists in-frame clones only, not all of them. That table supplies the V and J calls and clone size; D and trimming were determined from the DNA. The table shows 70,000 or so clones, with more than 75% occurring only once. The chain links TRBV7-6 to TRBJ1-2, with unresolved D. The TCR was taken from a human donor in a cohort sampled during active COVID-19. Sequenced material: peripheral blood. DNA for the CDR3: TGTGCCAGCAGCCTAGCCCCGTCGGATGGCTACACCTTC. Its protein product is CASSLAPSDGYTF.